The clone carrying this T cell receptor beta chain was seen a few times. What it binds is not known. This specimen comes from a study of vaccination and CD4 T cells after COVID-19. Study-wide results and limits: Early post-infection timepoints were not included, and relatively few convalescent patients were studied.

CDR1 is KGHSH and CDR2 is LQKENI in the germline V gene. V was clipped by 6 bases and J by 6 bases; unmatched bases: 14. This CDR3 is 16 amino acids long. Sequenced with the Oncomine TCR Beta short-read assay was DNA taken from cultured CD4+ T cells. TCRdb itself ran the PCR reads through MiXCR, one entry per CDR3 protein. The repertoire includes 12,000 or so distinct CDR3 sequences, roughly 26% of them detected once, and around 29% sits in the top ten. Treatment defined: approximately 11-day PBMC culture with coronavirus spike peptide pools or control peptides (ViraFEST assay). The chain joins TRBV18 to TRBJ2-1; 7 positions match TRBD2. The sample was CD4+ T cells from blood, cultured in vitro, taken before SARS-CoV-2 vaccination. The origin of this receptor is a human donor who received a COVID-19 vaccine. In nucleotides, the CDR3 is TGTGCCAGCTCCAAAATGAGCGGGGACCCTTTCAATGAGCAGTTCTTC. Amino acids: CASSKMSGDPFNEQFF.